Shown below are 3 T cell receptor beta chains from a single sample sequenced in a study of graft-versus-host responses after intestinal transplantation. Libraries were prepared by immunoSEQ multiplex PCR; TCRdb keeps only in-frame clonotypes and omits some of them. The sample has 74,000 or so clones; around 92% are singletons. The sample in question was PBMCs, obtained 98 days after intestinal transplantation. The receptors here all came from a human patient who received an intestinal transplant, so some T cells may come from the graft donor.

CDR3 DNA sequence: TGTGCCAGCAGCTTAAGCGACAATGAGCAGTTCTTC. Protein: CASSLSDNEQFF. The rearrangement links TRBV7-9 to TRBJ2-1; no clear D gene. This CDR3 is 12 amino acids long. The germline V gene encodes CDR1 SEHNR and CDR2 FQNEAQ (reference sequence). Deletions cut 2 bases from V and 5 bases from J, with 4 bases between.

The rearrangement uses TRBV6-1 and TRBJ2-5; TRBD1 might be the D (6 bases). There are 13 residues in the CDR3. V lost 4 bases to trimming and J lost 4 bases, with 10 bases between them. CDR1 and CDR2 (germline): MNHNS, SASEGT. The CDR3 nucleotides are TGTGCCAGCAGTGCACAGGGTGGAGAGACCCAGTACTTC. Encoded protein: CASSAQGGETQYF.

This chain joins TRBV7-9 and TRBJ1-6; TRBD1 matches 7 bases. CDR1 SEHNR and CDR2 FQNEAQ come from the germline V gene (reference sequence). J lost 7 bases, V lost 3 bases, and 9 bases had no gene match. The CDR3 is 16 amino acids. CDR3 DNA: TGTGCCAGCAGCTTTTCAGCGGACAGGAACAATTCACCCCTCCACTTT. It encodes CASSFSADRNNSPLHF.